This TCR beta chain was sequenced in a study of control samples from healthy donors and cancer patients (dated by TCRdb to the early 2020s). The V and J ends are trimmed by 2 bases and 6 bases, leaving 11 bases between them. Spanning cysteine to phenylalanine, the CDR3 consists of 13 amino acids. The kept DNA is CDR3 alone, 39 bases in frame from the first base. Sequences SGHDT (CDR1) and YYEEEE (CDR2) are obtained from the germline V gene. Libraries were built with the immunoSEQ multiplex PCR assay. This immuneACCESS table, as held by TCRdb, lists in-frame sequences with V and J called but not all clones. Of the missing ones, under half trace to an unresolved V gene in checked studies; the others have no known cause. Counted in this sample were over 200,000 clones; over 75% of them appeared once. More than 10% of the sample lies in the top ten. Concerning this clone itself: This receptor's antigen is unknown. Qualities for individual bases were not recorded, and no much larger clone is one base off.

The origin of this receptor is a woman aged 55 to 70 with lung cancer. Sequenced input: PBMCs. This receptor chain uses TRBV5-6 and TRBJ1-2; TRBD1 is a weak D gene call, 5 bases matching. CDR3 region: CASSFRGTHGYTF. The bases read TGTGCCAGCAGCTTCCGGGGGACCCATGGCTACACCTTC.